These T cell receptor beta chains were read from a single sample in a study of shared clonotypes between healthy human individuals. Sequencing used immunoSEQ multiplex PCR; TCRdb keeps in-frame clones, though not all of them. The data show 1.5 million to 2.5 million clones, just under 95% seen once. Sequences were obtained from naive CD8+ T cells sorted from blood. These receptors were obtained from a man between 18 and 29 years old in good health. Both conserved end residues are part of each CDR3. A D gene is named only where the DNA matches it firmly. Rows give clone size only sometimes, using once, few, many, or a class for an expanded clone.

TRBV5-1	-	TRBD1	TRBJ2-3	TGCGCCAGCAGGACAGGGACCACAGATACGCAGTATTTT	CASRTGTTDTQYF
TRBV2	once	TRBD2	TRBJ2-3	TGTGCCAGCAGTGAAGAAACTAGCGGGATTAGCACAGATACGCAGTATTTT	CASSEETSGISTDTQYF
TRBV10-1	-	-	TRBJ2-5	TGCGCCAGCTCCGTGGGACTGCAAGAGACCCAGTACTTC	CASSVGLQETQYF
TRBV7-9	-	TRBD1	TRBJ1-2	TGTGCCAGCAGCTCCCGGGACAGGGGTAGCTATGGCTACACCTTC	CASSSRDRGSYGYTF
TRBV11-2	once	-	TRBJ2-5	TGTGCCAGCAGCTCGCAGGGGGGCCAAGAGACCCAGTACTTC	CASSSQGGQETQYF
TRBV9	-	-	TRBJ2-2	TGTGCCAGCAGCGTAGGAGCCACCGGGGAGCTGTTTTTT	CASSVGATGELFF
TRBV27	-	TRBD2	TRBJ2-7	TGTGCCAGCAGTTTAACGGCGGGGGGACCCTACGAGCAGTACTTC	CASSLTAGGPYEQYF
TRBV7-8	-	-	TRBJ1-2	TGTGCCAGCAGCTTAGCGCTCGCAGGGGCGCGAGGCTATGGCTACACCTTC	CASSLALAGARGYGYTF
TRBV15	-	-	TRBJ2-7	TGTGCCACCAGTAGCGAGGCAGGGGACTACGAGCAGTACTTC	CATSSEAGDYEQYF
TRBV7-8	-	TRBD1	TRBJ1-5	TGTGGGGACAGGGGAAGTTGTAGCAATCAGCCCCAGCATTTT	CGDRGSCSNQPQHF
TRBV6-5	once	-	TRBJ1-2	TGTGCCAGCAGTTACTTGGCAGACGGTGGCTACACCTTC	CASSYLADGGYTF
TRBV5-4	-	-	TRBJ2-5	TGTGCCAGCAGCCTGGGACAAGAGACCCAGTACTTC	CASSLGQETQYF
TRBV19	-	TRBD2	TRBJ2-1	TGTGCCAGTAGTATATGGGAGGGGGAGCAGTTCTTC	CASSIWEGEQFF
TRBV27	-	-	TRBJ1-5	TGTGCCAGCAGTTTATCAAGGAGACAGCCCCAGCATTTT	CASSLSRRQPQHF
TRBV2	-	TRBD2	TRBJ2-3	TGTGCCAGCGAGGGACTAGCGGGGGCCCTCGGGGGCACAGATACGCAGTATTTT	CASEGLAGALGGTDTQYF
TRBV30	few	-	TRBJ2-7	TGTGCCTGGAGTCCCCAGGGGACCGAGCAGTACTTC	CAWSPQGTEQYF
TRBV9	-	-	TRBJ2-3	TGTGCCAGCAGCTCAATTGGGGACGCCACAGATACGCAGTATTTT	CASSSIGDATDTQYF
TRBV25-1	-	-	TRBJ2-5	TGTGCCAGCAGTGAGAATATAGGGGAGACCCAGTACTTC	CASSENIGETQYF
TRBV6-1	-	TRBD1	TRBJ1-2	TGTGCCAGCAGTGACCTCGGGACAGCATATGGCTACACCTTC	CASSDLGTAYGYTF
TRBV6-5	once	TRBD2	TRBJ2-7	TGTGCCAGCAGTTACGGAGCGGGAGGGCGTCGGGAGCAGTACTTC	CASSYGAGGRREQYF
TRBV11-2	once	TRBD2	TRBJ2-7	TGTGCCAGCAGCCCCGGTAGGGACTACTCCTACGAGCAGTACTTC	CASSPGRDYSYEQYF
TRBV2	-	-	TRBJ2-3	TGTGCCAGCAGTACTACCGGGTCCAGCACAGATACGCAGTATTTT	CASSTTGSSTDTQYF
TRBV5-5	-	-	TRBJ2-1	TGTGCCAGCAGCTTGTGGGACATCGGGGATGAGCAGTTCTTC	CASSLWDIGDEQFF
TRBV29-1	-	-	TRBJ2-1	TGCAGCGTTGAAAAGGGCGGCGATGAGCAGTTCTTC	CSVEKGGDEQFF
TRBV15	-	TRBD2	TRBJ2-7	TGTGCCACCAGCAGTACCCCCGGGACTAGCGGGAACCCAGCCCTCGAGCAGTACTTC	CATSSTPGTSGNPALEQYF
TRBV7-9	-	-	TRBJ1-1	TGTGCCAGCAGCTTAGGGCCAGGGACGAACACTGAAGCTTTCTTT	CASSLGPGTNTEAFF
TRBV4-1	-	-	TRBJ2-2	TGCGCCAGCAGCCACGACACCGGGGAGCTGTTTTTT	CASSHDTGELFF
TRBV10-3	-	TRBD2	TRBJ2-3	TGTGCCATCAGTGAGAGAGCGGGAGGGAGCACAGATACGCAGTATTTT	CAISERAGGSTDTQYF
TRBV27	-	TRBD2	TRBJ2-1	TGTGCCACCAAGTTTGCTAGCGGTGATGAGCAGTTCTTC	CATKFASGDEQFF
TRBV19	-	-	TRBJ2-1	TGTGCCAGTAGTGGGGGGACTGCGTTCTACAATGAGCAGTTCTTC	CASSGGTAFYNEQFF
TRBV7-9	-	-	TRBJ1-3	TGTGCCAGCAGCCAAGTGGGTGGGGGCTCTGGAAACACCATATATTTT	CASSQVGGGSGNTIYF
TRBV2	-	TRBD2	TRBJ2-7	TGTGCCAGCAGTACCACTCTAGCGGGAGACCTGGGCGAGCAGTACTTC	CASSTTLAGDLGEQYF
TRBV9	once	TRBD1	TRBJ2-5	TGTGCCAGCAGCCCCGACAGGGCTCAAGAGACCCAGTACTTC	CASSPDRAQETQYF
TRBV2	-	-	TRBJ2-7	TGTGCCAGCACCCCACAGTCCTACGAGCAGTACTTC	CASTPQSYEQYF
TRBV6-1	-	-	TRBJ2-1	TGTGCCAGCAGTGAAGCGGGGACCTACAATGAGCAGTTCTTC	CASSEAGTYNEQFF
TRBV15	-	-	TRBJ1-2	TGTGCCACCAGCAGAGATAGGGACACGACACGGCTGGGCTATGGCTACACCTTC	CATSRDRDTTRLGYGYTF
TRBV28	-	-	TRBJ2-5	TGTGCCAGCAGTCCCTATGGGTCGGGGCGGGAGACCCAGTACTTC	CASSPYGSGRETQYF
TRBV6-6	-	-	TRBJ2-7	TGTGCCAGCAGTTACAGGGGCACCTACGAGCAGTACTTC	CASSYRGTYEQYF
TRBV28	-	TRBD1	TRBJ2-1	TGTGCCAGCAGACCTAAATATCCAACCGGGACAGGGCGAATAGGCGAGCAGTTCTTC	CASRPKYPTGTGRIGEQFF
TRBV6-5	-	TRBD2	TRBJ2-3	TGTGCCAGCAGTCAACTAGCGGGAGGGCTAGATACGCAGTATTTT	CASSQLAGGLDTQYF
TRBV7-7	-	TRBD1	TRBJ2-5	TGTGCTAGCAGCTTATACGGGACAGGGGGAGAAGAGACCCAGTACTTC	CASSLYGTGGEETQYF
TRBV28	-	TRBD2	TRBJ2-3	TGTGCCAGCAGTTCCCCTTGGACTAGCGGGGGGGCACAGGATACGCAGTATTTT	CASSSPWTSGGAQDTQYF
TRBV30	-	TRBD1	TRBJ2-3	TGTGCCTGGAGTTCTAGCTGGACAGGCTTGGGCACAGATACGCAGTATTTT	CAWSSSWTGLGTDTQYF
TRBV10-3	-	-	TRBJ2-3	TGTGCCATCAGTGAGTCGGGGGCACAAGATACGCAGTATTTT	CAISESGAQDTQYF
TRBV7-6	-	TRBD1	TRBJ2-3	TGTGCCAGCAGCCCCGGACAGGGGGGTACAGATACGCAGTATTTT	CASSPGQGGTDTQYF
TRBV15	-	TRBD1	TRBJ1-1	TGTGCCACCAGCAGTCTCCGGGACAGTTACACTGAAGCTTTCTTT	CATSSLRDSYTEAFF
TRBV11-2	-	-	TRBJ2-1	TGTGCCAGCAGCTTATATTGGGACGATGAGCAGTTCTTC	CASSLYWDDEQFF
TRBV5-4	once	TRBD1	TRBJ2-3	TGTGCCAGCAGCTTAGGGACAGGGATAAGCACAGATACGCAGTATTTT	CASSLGTGISTDTQYF
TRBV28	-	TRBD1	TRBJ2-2	TGTGCCAGCAATTCGCGACAGGGGGCATACACCGGGGAGCTGTTTTTT	CASNSRQGAYTGELFF